The sequence of this TCR beta chain was determined in a study of T cell responses to AZD1222 COVID-19 vaccine. Germline-derived CDR1 and CDR2 are MRHNA and SNTAGT. V gave up 0 bases and J gave up 7 bases, with 7 bases separating them. There are 14 residues in the CDR3. Using immunoSEQ multiplex PCR, the repertoire was profiled, and TCRdb retains in-frame clones only, with some absent. The table has about 67,000 clones, 84% seen once. By frequency in the sample, this clone is medium-sized. Its antigen is undetermined. General study findings and limits: Mostly white British, mostly female donors; authors suggested clonal diversity may be underestimated. Repertoire sampling was restricted to post-peak T cell response timepoints. Baseline seropositives among AZD1222 recipients totaled only 5 or 6. Once two AZD1222 doses were given, Spike-specific TCR breadth and depth went up.

The V call is TRBV6-4, the J call TRBJ1-6, with D uncertain. The sequencing used peripheral blood, collected on day 0 of AZD1222 vaccination. This TCR was sampled from an adult in good health. CDR3 loop: CASSDSPDNSPLHF. The CDR3 DNA reads TGTGCCAGCAGTGACTCGCCTGACAATTCACCCCTCCACTTT.